The entry that follows covers one TCR beta chain sequence. What antigen it recognizes has not been identified. Nothing much larger sits one base from this clone, and base qualities are not available. TCRbeta CDR3 regions were amplified from genomic DNA by means of the immunoSEQ Assay, a bias-controlled multiplex PCR. On the authors' methods: The number of nucleated cells in each sample was estimated by amplification of reference gene primers within the assay. To quantify the absolute abundance of each unique TCRbeta CDR3 rearrangement, sequence reads were collapsed and filtered. For each sample, productive Simpson clonality was calculated as the square root of Simpson's diversity index across productive rearrangements. The table comes from immuneACCESS by way of TCRdb, which keeps in-frame sequences with V and J called. Part of the clones is missing from these tables; in studies checked, under half for an unresolved V gene and the rest for unknown reasons. V, J and clone size were drawn from that table, and D and trimming were deduced from the DNA. Recorded for this sample are a few hundred thousand clones; more than 75% of them occurred a single time. Of the sample, over 7.5% falls within the top ten clones.

The data were obtained in a study of blood T cell repertoires in COVID-19 (dated by TCRdb to 2020 to 2021). Context from the whole study: Collaborator samples came from the United States, Italy and Spain and covered acute and convalescent phases of COVID-19. The prospective study material was composed of cDNA or gDNA derived from T cells, B-cell-depleted T cells, or PBMCs. Deeply sampled blood TCRbeta repertoires from subjects exposed to, actively infected with, or recovered from COVID-19 were included in the dataset. The repertoires were made available in a free public database intended to serve as a resource for research on the immune response to SARS-CoV-2. The samples were drawn from the first 160 participants of the ongoing ImmuneRACE study and from over 950 subjects provided by 6 global collaborators. Sample metadata almost always included a de-identified subject ID, COVID-19 status, age in years and sex. Where HLA class I and class II types were available, the types were taken from metadata supplied by the sample provider, not from assay-based typing. The study at large found these results: The quantity of clinical and demographic metadata differed by source and by participant and was supplied without curation.

Another Seattle source contributed samples from volunteer blood donors who had recovered from COVID-19. Collaborating institutions collected whole blood in K2EDTA tubes following their own protocols. For TCRbeta analysis, collaborators shipped samples in one of three forms: frozen whole blood, isolated PBMCs, or DNA extracted from either of those sample types. The V and J ends are trimmed by 5 bases and 0 bases, leaving 8 bases between them. The CDR1 and CDR2 encoded by the germline V gene are MNHEY and SVGEGT. From the cysteine up to the phenylalanine, the CDR3 has a length of 13 residues. Only the CDR3 part of the read is kept: 39 bases, read in frame from the first base.

The V and J genes are TRBV6-2 or TRBV6-3 and TRBJ2-7; the D gene is not confidently resolved. The receptor was isolated from a man in his forties or fifties who had recovered from COVID-19. Material for sequencing was peripheral blood. The base sequence is TGTGCCAGCAGTCACCCTAACTCCTACGAGCAGTACTTC. Its amino acids are CASSHPNSYEQYF.